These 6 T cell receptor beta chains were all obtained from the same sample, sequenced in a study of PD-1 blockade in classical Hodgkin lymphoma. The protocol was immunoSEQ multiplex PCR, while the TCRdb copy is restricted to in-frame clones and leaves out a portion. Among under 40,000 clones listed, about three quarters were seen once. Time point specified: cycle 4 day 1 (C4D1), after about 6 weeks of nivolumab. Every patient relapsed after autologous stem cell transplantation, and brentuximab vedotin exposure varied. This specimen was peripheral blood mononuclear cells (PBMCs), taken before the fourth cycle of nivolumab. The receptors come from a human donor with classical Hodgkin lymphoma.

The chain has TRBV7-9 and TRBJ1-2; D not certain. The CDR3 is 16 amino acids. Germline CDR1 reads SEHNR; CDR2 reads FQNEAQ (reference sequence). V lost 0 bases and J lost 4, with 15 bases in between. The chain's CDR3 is CASSLALRSFAYGYTF. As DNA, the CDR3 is TGTGCCAGCAGCTTAGCGTTGAGGTCTTTTGCCTATGGCTACACCTTC.

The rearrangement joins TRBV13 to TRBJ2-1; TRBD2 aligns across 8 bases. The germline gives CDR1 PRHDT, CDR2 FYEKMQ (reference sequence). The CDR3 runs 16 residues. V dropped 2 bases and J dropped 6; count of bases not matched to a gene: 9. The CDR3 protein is CASSLRGSGALNEQFF. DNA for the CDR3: TGTGCCAGCAGCTTACGGGGTAGCGGGGCCCTCAATGAGCAGTTCTTC.

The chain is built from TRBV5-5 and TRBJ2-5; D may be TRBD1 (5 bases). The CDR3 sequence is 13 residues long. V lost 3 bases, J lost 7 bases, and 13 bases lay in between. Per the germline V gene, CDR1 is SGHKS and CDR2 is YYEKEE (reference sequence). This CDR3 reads CASSSPTVGTQYF. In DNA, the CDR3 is TGTGCCAGCAGCTCCCCGACAGTTGGGACCCAGTACTTC. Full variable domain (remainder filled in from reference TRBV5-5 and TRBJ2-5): DAGVTQSPTHLIKTRGQQVTLRCSPISGHKSVSWYQQVLGQGPQFIFQYYEKEERGRGNFPDRFSARQFPNYSSELNVNALLLGDSALYLCASSSPTVGTQYFGPGTRLLVL.

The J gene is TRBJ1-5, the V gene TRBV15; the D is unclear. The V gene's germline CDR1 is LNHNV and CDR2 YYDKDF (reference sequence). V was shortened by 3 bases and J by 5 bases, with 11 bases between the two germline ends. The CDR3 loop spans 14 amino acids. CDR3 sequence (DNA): TGTGCCACCAGCAGGGCCTCCCGGGATCAGCCCCAGCATTTT. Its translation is CATSRASRDQPQHF.

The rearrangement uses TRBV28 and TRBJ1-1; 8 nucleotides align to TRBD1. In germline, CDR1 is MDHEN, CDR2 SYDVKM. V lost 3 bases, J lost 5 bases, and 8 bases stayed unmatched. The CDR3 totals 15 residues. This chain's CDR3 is CASSLPGGYETEAFF. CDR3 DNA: TGTGCCAGCAGTTTGCCAGGGGGCTATGAGACTGAAGCTTTCTTT.

CDR3 DNA: TGTGCCAGCAGCCCCCGCGACAGCTCGGATACGCAGTATTTT. It codes for CASSPRDSSDTQYF. The rearrangement joins TRBV7-9 to TRBJ2-3, with D tentatively TRBD1 (5 bases). The CDR3 is made up of 14 amino acids. Trimming took 5 bases from V and 6 from J, leaving 15 bases between them. CDR1 is SEHNR and CDR2 is FQNEAQ in the germline V gene (reference sequence).